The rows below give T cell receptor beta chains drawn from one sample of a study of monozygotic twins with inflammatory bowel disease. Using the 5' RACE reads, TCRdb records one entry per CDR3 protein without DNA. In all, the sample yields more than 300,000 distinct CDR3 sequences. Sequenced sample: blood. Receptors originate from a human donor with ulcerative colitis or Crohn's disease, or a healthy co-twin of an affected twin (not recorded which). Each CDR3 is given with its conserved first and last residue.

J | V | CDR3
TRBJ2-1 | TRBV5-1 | CASSPGTGPYNEQFF
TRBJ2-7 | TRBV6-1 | CASSEARGFTYEQYF
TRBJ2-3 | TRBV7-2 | CASSEQGRDTQYF
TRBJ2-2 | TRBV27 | CASIWQRQWNTGELFF
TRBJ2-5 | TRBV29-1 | CSVKGPHHQETQYF
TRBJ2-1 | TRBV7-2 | CASRTSGFYNEQFF
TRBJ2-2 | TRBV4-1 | CASSQDSRVTGELFF
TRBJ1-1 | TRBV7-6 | CASSWDLDTEAFF
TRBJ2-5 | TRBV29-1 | CSVCGGQETQYF
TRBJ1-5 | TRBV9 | CASSGRNQPQHF
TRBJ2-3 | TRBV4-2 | CASSQNPGLLGTDTQYF
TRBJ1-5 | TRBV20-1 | CSARATGLSNQPQHF
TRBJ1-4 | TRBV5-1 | CASSLAGGAEEKLFF
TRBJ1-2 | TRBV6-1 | CASRRDPTNYGYTF
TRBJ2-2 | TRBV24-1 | CATRDRAGELFF